This entry features one T cell receptor (beta chain) sequence. This clonotype was recorded at least ten times. Its antigen remains unidentified. No much larger clonotype is one base removed from it; base qualities were not supplied. Ophthalmopathy patients were characterized by moderately to severely active disease, a Clinical Activity Score of at least 3, a NOSPECS grade of at least 4, and a disease duration under 3 months. Patients with other autoimmune diseases, uncontrolled infections, pregnancy or lactation were excluded. Clinical symptoms, serum thyroxine, TRAb, thyroid ultrasound and orbital computed tomography formed the basis of the diagnosis. PBMCs were isolated from about 9.1 ml of fresh peripheral blood by Ficoll-Paque density gradient centrifugation. Total RNA was extracted using Trizol reagent, and RNA quality was checked on an Agilent 2100 Bioanalyzer. The data originate from a study of Graves' ophthalmopathy and Graves' hyperthyroidism (dated by TCRdb to the late 2010s). Turning to the overall study: Peripheral blood was collected at initial diagnosis, prior to any treatment. To tell Graves' ophthalmopathy apart from Graves' hyperthyroidism, and to predict which patients would progress to ophthalmopathy, the study relied on TCR beta repertoire signatures. In total, 120 to 150 blood samples were TCR-sequenced: 40 to 45 ophthalmopathy, about 75 hyperthyroidism and approximately 17 hyperthyroidism-to-ophthalmopathy patients. To explore V-J signatures distinguishing ophthalmopathy from hyperthyroidism, a discovery set of under 110 patients (around 44 ophthalmopathy, over 55 stable hyperthyroidism) was enrolled. An independent validation cohort was composed of some 19 hyperthyroidism patients and 17 patients who later progressed from hyperthyroidism to ophthalmopathy. In more than five hyperthyroidism patients, the T-cell repertoires found in thyroid tissue were compared with those found in blood. After sampling, hyperthyroidism patients received methimazole starting at 30 mg daily, and ophthalmopathy patients received high-dose intravenous methylprednisolone. General study outcomes and caveats: In validation, the model predicted ophthalmopathy progression with 70.59% sensitivity and roughly 72% specificity; 12 predicted patients were CT-confirmed with GO in a median of around 6 months. Sample size was not predetermined statistically, and investigators were not blinded to group allocation. Ophthalmopathy was separated from stable hyperthyroidism by the 13-signature model with about 89% sensitivity and 81% to 84% specificity in cross-validation and with 80%/75% in the test set. Most expanded thyroid clonotypes with frequency above 0.001 were also detected in blood, suggesting blood repertoires may reflect the thyroid immune response.

For repertoire sequencing, the TCR beta CDR3 regions were amplified from RNA transcripts. HTBI primers and the Qiagen OneStep RT-PCR kit were used in a first-round RT-PCR, which was followed by a second-round multiplex PCR, size selection and purification. The libraries underwent paired-end sequencing with 100 bp reads on an Illumina HiSeq2000. The published analysis was carried out like this. SOAPnuke was used to process the reads, throwing out any read that had adapters, had uncalled bases, had a mean Phred below 15, or lacked an exact constant-primer or identifier match. COPE v1.2.5 was used to merge high-quality paired reads. Unique nucleotide sequences were defined as clonotypes and aligned to IMGT TRB V, D and J references using MiTCR v1.1. Analysis was restricted to V-J combinations with a frequency above 0.0001, which covered 98% to 99.2% of repertoires. A TCR clonal expansion and chaos score per V-J combination was defined as the ratio of F50 clonal expansion to chaos observed in the TCRdist matrix. Features were reduced by Welch's t-statistics and random forest to 10 to 15 V-J combinations, which fed a naive Bayes classifier. The Morisita-Horn index was used to measure how similar the thyroid and blood repertoires were. TCRdb trimmed the raw reads at Q25, called clones with MiXCR and kept productive beta chains. Each entry is one CDR3 protein sequence, shown with its most common DNA and genes. None of the V and J calls come from the authors' own analysis; TCRdb made them. In this sample the table shows around 340,000 distinct CDR3 sequences, 17% of which occur a single time. Roughly an eighth of the sample comes from the top ten.

Trimming accounts for 3 bases at V and 1 base at J, while the number of junction bases matched to no gene is 3. In the germline V gene (reference sequence), CDR1 corresponds to DFQATT and CDR2 to SNEGSKA. Including the terminal cysteine and phenylalanine, the CDR3 comprises 14 residues. Only the CDR3 region is kept as DNA, spanning 42 bases read in frame from base 1. Recombination linked TRBV20-1 to TRBJ2-7; 10 middle bases align to TRBD2. Sequencing was done on a sample of peripheral blood. This clonotype was sampled from an adult man with Graves' ophthalmopathy. The CDR3 region reads CSASSLAGSYEQYF. The DNA reads TGCAGTGCTAGTTCACTAGCGGGGTCCTACGAGCAGTACTTC.